This section outlines one TCR beta chain sequence together with its context. The antigen remains unidentified. Germline lookup yields CDR1 SEHNR and CDR2 FQNEAQ (reference sequence). The CDR3 covers 16 residues. Deletions cut 3 bases from V and 4 bases from J, with 17 bases between. The sample belongs to a study of response to subunit inactivated influenza vaccine. Study conclusions and caveats: There was a suggestion from the authors that each seasonal influenza vaccination recruits few new T cells.

TCRdb recomputed calls from the RT-PCR reads with MiXCR, one row per CDR3 protein. The data contain around 790,000 distinct CDR3 sequences, 21% of them singletons. The chain has TRBV7-9 and TRBJ2-3, with a possible D match to TRBD2 (7 bases). The specimen was PBMCs from blood, collected more than 4 days after vaccination. This clonotype was obtained from a man aged 50-59 years who received an inactivated influenza vaccine. CDR3 sequence (DNA): TGTGCCAGCAGCTTGAGTCGGGGAGGGGGGTCAGATACGCAGTATTTT. Its protein product is CASSLSRGGGSDTQYF.